This T cell receptor (beta chain) was obtained from a study of Ad26.COV2.S vaccination and SARS-CoV-2 variants. Treatment described: roughly 18 received Ad26.COV2.S at low or high dose, single or two shots; roughly five received placebo; per-sample allocation not given. Day 63 after the first injection of vaccine or placebo was the sampling time. Repertoires were generated with immunoSEQ multiplex PCR, while TCRdb's copy carries only in-frame clones and drops some. The profile shows 200,000 to 300,000 clones, around 89% of them singletons. This TCR derives from a person aged 18-65 years who received the Ad26.COV2.S COVID-19 vaccine or a placebo. Sequenced here: peripheral blood, sampled in a trial of Ad26.COV2.S vaccine versus placebo.

The DNA of the CDR3 is TGTGCCAGCAGCCACCGGCAGGGCACTGAAGCTTTCTTT. As protein: CASSHRQGTEAFF. This chain uses TRBV3-1 (or the pseudogene TRBV3-2) with TRBJ1-1; D may be TRBD1 (5 bases). V lost 3 bases, J lost 4 bases, and 9 bases lay in between. This CDR3 comprises 13 residues. Looked up from germline, CDR1 is LGHDT and CDR2 is YNNKEL (reference sequence).